Detailed here is one TCR beta chain. Its antigen is undetermined. The CDR3 runs to 15 residues. The ends were cut back, 4 bases at V and 3 bases at J, with 14 bases in the middle. In germline, CDR1 is SGHRS, CDR2 YFSETQ. The treatment was: around 19 received Ad26.COV2.S at low or high dose, single or two shots; roughly five received placebo; per-sample allocation not given. Sampling was done on day 63 after the first vaccine or placebo injection. The data were taken from a study of Ad26.COV2.S vaccination and SARS-CoV-2 variants. Regarding the study as a whole: The analyses of TCR breadth and depth may have understated the size of total T cell responses. A substantial breadth of spike-specific CD8+ and CD4+ T cell responses after vaccination has been reported. Among vaccine recipients, spike-specific TCR breadth exceeded that of placebo recipients.

Profiling relied on immunoSEQ multiplex PCR, and the TCRdb table lists in-frame clones only, not all of them. The data show around 450,000 clones, more than 75% seen once. The sequencing used peripheral blood, collected in a trial of Ad26.COV2.S vaccine versus placebo. The origin of this receptor is a person between 18 and 60 years old who received the Ad26.COV2.S COVID-19 vaccine or a placebo. This sequence joins TRBV5-1 and TRBJ2-1; a weak D match, TRBD1 (6 bases). CDR3 coding DNA: TGCGCCAGCAGCCTCGGGATCAGGGGCTACAATGAGCAGTTCTTC. This gives the protein CASSLGIRGYNEQFF.